This T cell receptor beta chain was found in a study of ipilimumab plus nivolumab after autologous stem cell transplantation. On the study more broadly: Median doses per patient: roughly 5 ipilimumab, about eight nivolumab. DLBCL patients had primary refractory or relapsed disease.

Here immunoSEQ multiplex PCR was the method, and the copy in TCRdb shows in-frame clones only, minus some. Counted here are roughly 10,000 clones, about 78% occurring once; the ten biggest clones make up approximately 8.2%. The V and J ends lost 6 bases and 0 bases respectively, with 26 bases between them. The CDR3 is 19 amino acids. The germline CDR1 and CDR2 sequences are SNHLY and FYNNEI. The clonotype comes from a male donor with diffuse large B-cell lymphoma. Source: PBMCs, taken in a trial of ipilimumab plus nivolumab as post-transplant consolidation. V gene TRBV2 combines with J gene TRBJ1-1; D is ambiguous. CDR3 region: CASRGGIAVVFPLNTEAFF. The CDR3 DNA sequence: TGTGCCAGCAGGGGCGGGATAGCGGTAGTGTTTCCCTTGAACACTGAAGCTTTCTTT. Based on the CDR3 plus reference TRBV2 and TRBJ1-1, the full variable domain is EPEVTQTPSHQVTQMGQEVILRCVPISNHLYFYWYRQILGQKVEFLVSFYNNEISEKSEIFDDQFSVERPDGSNFTLKIRSTKLEDSAMYFCASRGGIAVVFPLNTEAFFGQGTRLTVV.